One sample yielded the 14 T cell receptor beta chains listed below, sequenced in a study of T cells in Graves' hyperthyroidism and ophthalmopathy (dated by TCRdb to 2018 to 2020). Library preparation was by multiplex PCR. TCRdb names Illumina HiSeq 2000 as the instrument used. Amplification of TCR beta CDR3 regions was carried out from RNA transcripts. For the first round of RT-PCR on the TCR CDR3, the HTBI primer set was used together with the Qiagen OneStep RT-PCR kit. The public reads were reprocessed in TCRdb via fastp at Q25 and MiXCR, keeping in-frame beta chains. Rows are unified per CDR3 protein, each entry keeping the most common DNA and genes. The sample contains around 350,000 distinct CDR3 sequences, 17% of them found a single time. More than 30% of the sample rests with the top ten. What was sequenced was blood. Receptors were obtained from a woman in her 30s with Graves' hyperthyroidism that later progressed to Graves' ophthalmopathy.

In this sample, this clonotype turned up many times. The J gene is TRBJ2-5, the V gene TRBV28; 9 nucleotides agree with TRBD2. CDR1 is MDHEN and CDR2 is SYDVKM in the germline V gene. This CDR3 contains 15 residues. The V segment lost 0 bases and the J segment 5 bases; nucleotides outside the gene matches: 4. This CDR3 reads CASSLWREGRETQYF. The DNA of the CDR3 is TGTGCCAGCAGTTTATGGCGGGAGGGCCGGGAGACCCAGTACTTC. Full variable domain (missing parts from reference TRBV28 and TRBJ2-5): DVKVTQSSRYLVKRTGEKVFLECVQDMDHENMFWYRQDPGLGLRLIYFSYDVKMKEKGDIPEGYSVSREKKERFSLILESASTNQTSMYLCASSLWREGRETQYFGPGTRLLVL.

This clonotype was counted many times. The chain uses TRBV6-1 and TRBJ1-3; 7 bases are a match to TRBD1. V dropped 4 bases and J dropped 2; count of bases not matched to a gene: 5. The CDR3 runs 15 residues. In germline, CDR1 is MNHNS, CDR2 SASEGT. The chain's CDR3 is CASSVTGTAGNTIYF. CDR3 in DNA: TGTGCCAGCAGTGTAACCGGGACAGCTGGAAACACCATATATTTT.

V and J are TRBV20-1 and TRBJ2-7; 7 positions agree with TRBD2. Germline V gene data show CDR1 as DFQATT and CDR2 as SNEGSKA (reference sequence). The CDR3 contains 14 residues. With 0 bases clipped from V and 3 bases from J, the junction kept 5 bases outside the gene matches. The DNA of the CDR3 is TGCAGTGCTAGAGATACGGGGACTAACTACGAGCAGTACTTC. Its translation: CSARDTGTNYEQYF.

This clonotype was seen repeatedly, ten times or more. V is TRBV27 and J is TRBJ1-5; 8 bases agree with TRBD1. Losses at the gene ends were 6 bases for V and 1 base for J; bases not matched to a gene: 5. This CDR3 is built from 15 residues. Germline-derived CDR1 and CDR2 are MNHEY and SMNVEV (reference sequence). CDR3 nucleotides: TGTGCCAGCAGCCGGACAGGGATCAGCAATCAGCCCCAGCATTTT. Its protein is CASSRTGISNQPQHF.

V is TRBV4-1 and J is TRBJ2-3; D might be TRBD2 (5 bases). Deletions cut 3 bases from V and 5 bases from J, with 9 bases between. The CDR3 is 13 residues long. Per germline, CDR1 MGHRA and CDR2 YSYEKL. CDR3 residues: CASSQRARDTQYF. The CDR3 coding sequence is TGCGCCAGCAGCCAGAGGGCCCGAGATACGCAGTATTTT.

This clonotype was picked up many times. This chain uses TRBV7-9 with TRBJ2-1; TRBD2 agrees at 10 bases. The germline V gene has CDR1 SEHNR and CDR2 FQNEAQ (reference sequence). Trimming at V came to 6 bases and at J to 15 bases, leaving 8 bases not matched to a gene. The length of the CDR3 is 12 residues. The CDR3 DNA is TGTGCCAGCAGTCATACAGCGGGAGGGTGGTTCTTC. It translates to CASSHTAGGWFF.

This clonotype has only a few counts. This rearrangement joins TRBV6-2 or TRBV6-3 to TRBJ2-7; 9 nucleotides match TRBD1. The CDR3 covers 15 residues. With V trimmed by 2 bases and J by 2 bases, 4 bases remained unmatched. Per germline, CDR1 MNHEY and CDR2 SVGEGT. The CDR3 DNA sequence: TGTGCCAGCAGTTACCCGACAGGGGGGGCCTACGAGCAGTACTTC. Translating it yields CASSYPTGGAYEQYF.

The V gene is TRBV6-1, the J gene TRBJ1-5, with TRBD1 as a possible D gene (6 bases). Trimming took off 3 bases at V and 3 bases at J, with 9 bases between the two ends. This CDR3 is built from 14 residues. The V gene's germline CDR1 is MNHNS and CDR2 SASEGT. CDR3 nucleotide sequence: TGTGCCAGCAGTGAGGGACAACCCAATCAGCCCCAGCATTTT. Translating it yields CASSEGQPNQPQHF.

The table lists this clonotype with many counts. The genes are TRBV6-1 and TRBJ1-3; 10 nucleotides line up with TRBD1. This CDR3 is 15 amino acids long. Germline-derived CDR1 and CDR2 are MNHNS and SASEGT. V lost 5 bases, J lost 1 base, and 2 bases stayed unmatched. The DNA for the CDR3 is TGTGCCAGCAGTTTGGGACAGGGGTCTGGAAACACCATATATTTT. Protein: CASSLGQGSGNTIYF.

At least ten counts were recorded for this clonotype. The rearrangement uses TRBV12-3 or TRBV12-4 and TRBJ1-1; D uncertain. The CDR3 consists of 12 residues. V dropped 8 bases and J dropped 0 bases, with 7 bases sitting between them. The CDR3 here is CASSTLNTEAFF. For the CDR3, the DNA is TGTGCCAGCTCGACCCTGAACACTGAAGCTTTCTTT.

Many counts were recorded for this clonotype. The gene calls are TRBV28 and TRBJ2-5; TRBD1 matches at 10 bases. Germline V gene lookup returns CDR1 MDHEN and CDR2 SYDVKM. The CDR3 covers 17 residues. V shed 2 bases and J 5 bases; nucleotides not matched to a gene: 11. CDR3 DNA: TGTGCCAGCAGTTTACGCGACCCCGACAGGGGGCACGAGACCCAGTACTTC. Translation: CASSLRDPDRGHETQYF.

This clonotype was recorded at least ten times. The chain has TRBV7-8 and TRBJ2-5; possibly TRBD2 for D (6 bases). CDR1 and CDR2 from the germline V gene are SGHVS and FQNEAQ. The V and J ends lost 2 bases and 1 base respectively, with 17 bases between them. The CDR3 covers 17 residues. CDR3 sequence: CASSLLGSGGTQETQYF. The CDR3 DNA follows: TGTGCCAGCAGCTTACTCGGTAGCGGTGGGACCCAAGAGACCCAGTACTTC.

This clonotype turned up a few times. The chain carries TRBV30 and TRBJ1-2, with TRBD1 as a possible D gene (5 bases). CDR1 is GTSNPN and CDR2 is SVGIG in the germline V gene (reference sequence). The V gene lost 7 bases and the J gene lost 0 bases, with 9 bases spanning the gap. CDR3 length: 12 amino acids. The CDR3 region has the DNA TGTGCCTTGACAGTTACTAACTATGGCTACACCTTC. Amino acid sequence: CALTVTNYGYTF.

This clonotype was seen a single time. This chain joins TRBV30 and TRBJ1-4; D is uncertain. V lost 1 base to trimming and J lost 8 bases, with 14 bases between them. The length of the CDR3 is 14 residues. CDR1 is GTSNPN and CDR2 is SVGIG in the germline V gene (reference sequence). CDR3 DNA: TGTGCCTGGAGTGGGGGTCTAGATGGCGAAAAACTGTTTTTT. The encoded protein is CAWSGGLDGEKLFF.